This T cell receptor beta chain was sequenced for a study of blood T cells in healthy people across ages. Overall study findings and caveats: Across the age range, TCR beta diversity per million T cells fell in a roughly linear way. Among long-lived donors, naive CD4+ cells were more numerous and diversity higher than in aged donors.

This clonotype has ten or more counts. Its antigen is still unknown. Germline CDR1 is MDHEN and CDR2 is SYDVKM. This CDR3 is built from 15 residues. J was trimmed by 3 bases and V by 5 bases; bases with no gene match: 7. Primers used in a second PCR of roughly 6 to 11 cycles were a sample-barcoded 5' primer and a J-beta primer mix. TCRdb passed the 5' RACE reads through MiXCR, listing each CDR3 protein once. The table has about 670,000 distinct CDR3 sequences, approximately 52% seen once; the top ten hold roughly 12%. The draw of peripheral blood yielded ten milliliters from each donor. This chain connects TRBV28 to TRBJ2-3; TRBD1 aligns across 8 bases. This clonotype originated in a woman older than 75 in good health. Input material: blood. In nucleotides, the CDR3 is TGTGCCAGCAGTCGACAGGGGTTTGTTACAGATACGCAGTATTTT. Translation gives CASSRQGFVTDTQYF. The full variable domain, rest sourced from reference TRBV28 and TRBJ2-3, is DVKVTQSSRYLVKRTGEKVFLECVQDMDHENMFWYRQDPGLGLRLIYFSYDVKMKEKGDIPEGYSVSREKKERFSLILESASTNQTSMYLCASSRQGFVTDTQYFGPGTRLTVL.